This entry concerns a single T cell receptor (beta chain). These data originate in a study of PD-L1 blockade in urothelial cancer. Overall study: Each blood sample yielded a median of about 130,000 T cells.

This CDR3 contains 12 residues. V was shortened by 3 bases and J by 4 bases, with 6 bases between the two germline ends. Germline V gene sequence: CDR1 SGHAT, CDR2 FQNNGV. Assay used: immunoSEQ multiplex PCR; TCRdb lists only in-frame clones, some missing. The sample carries 100,000 to 150,000 clones, roughly 88% recorded once. Time point: peripheral blood 6 weeks after treatment start. The receptor was isolated from a man aged 50 to 60 with urothelial cancer. The chain has TRBV11-2 and TRBJ2-5; no firm D call. The source was PBMCs, collected around atezolizumab (anti-PD-L1) treatment. CDR3 DNA: TGTGCCAGCAGCTTTTCCTCAGAGACCCAGTACTTC. This encodes CASSFSSETQYF.